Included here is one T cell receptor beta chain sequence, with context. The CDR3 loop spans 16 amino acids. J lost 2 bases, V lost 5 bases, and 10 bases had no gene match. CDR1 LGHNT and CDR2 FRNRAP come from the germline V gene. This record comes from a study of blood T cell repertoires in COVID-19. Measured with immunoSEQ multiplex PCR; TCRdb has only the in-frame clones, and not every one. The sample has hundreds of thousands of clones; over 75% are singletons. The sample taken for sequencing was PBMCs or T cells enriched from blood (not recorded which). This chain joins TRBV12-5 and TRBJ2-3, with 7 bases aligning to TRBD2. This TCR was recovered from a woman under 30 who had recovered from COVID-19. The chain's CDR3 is CASGPVAGEPTDTQYF. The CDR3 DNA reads TGTGCTAGTGGTCCTGTTGCGGGGGAACCCACAGATACGCAGTATTTT.